These T cell receptor beta chains were read from a single sample in a study of blood T cell repertoires in COVID-19. Clones were read by immunoSEQ multiplex PCR, and TCRdb kept only the in-frame ones, dropping some. In the table there are around 700,000 clones, more than 80% of which are singletons. Sequencing was carried out using peripheral blood. The receptors shown here come from a woman between 18 and 29 years old with acute or convalescent COVID-19. CDR3s include the opening cysteine and the closing phenylalanine or tryptophan. A D gene is named only where the DNA matches it firmly. Clone size is shown for a subset of rows, as once, few, many or a class of expanded clone.

TRBJ2-3 TRBD2 once TRBV4-3 CASSQDAGGGTDTQYF TGCGCCAGCAGCCAAGATGCCGGGGGGGGTACAGATACGCAGTATTTT
TRBJ2-7 TRBD1 . TRBV28 CASSHGQGVDSNEQYF TGTGCCAGCAGTCATGGACAGGGAGTAGATTCCAACGAGCAGTACTTC
TRBJ2-1 . . TRBV15 CATSQKRALYNEQFF TGTGCCACCAGCCAAAAGCGGGCGTTATACAATGAGCAGTTCTTC
TRBJ2-1 . . TRBV6-5 CASSPLDSANNEQFF TGTGCCAGCAGTCCCCTGGACAGCGCCAACAATGAGCAGTTCTTC
TRBJ2-7 . . TRBV5-6 CASSLVQGRNEQYF TGTGCCAGCAGCTTGGTGCAGGGAAGGAACGAGCAGTACTTC
TRBJ1-2 TRBD1 . TRBV25-1 CASSRDRGYGYTF TGTGCCAGCTCCCGGGACAGGGGCTATGGCTACACCTTC
TRBJ1-4 . . TRBV12-3/TRBV12-4 CASSSTPTAKLFF TGTGCCAGCAGTTCTACCCCGACAGCCAAACTGTTTTTT
TRBJ2-1 TRBD1 . TRBV6-6 CAGRRGNEQFF TGTGCCGGCCGCAGGGGGAATGAGCAGTTCTTC
TRBJ2-1 . . TRBV6-5 CASSLLPTSYNEQFF TGTGCCAGCAGTCTACTACCCACCTCCTACAATGAGCAGTTCTTC
TRBJ2-3 . . TRBV9 CASSADTLRDTQYF TGTGCCAGCAGCGCGGACACTTTACGAGATACGCAGTATTTT
TRBJ1-2 . . TRBV10-3 CATAKEHNYGYTF TGTGCCACCGCTAAAGAGCATAACTATGGCTACACCTTC
TRBJ1-5 . . TRBV6-5 CASREGSRGNRPQHF TGTGCCAGCAGGGAGGGGAGTCGAGGGAATCGGCCCCAGCATTTT
TRBJ1-2 . . TRBV12-3/TRBV12-4 CASSLFSYGYTF TGTGCCAGCAGTTTATTCAGCTATGGCTACACCTTC
TRBJ1-3 . . TRBV2 CASRDPTLALPSGNTIYF TGTGCCAGCAGGGACCCTACCCTAGCCCTGCCCTCTGGAAACACCATATATTTT
TRBJ2-1 . . TRBV29-1 CSVRTTLYNEQFF TGCAGCGTCCGGACTACCCTCTACAATGAGCAGTTCTTC
TRBJ1-5 . . TRBV18 CASSLLGAKNQPQHF TGTGCCAGCTCCTTACTGGGGGCTAAAAATCAGCCCCAGCATTTT
TRBJ2-7 TRBD1 . TRBV5-1 CASSPGTGALGEQYF TGCGCCAGCAGCCCCGGGACAGGGGCTCTAGGGGAGCAGTACTTC
TRBJ1-1 . once TRBV4-1 CASSHYRERGTEAFF TGCGCCAGCAGCCACTACAGGGAGAGGGGCACTGAAGCTTTCTTT
TRBJ2-5 TRBD2 . TRBV9 CASSVNTGGGETQYF TGTGCCAGCAGCGTAAATACGGGCGGGGGGGAGACCCAGTACTTC
TRBJ1-6 . . TRBV5-8 CASSQPPGHYNSPLHF TGTGCCAGCAGCCAACCCCCGGGACACTACAATTCACCCCTCCACTTT
TRBJ1-1 TRBD1 . TRBV7-3 CASSLKQGDYTEAFF TGTGCCAGCAGCTTAAAACAGGGGGACTACACTGAAGCTTTCTTT
TRBJ2-3 TRBD2 . TRBV7-9 CASSIRLAGGRGTDTQYF TGTGCCAGCAGCATTCGACTAGCGGGGGGGCGTGGCACAGATACGCAGTATTTT
TRBJ1-2 . . TRBV25-1 CASSNLQGNYGYTF TGTGCCAGCAGCAATTTACAGGGCAACTATGGCTACACCTTC
TRBJ1-1 . . TRBV6-5 CASSYIQGMNTEAFF TGTGCCAGCAGTTACATTCAGGGCATGAACACTGAAGCTTTCTTT
TRBJ2-5 TRBD2 . TRBV2 CASSLLAGGYETQYF TGTGCCAGCAGTTTACTAGCGGGGGGGTATGAGACCCAGTACTTC
TRBJ2-1 . . TRBV6-5 CASSSGTTAYNEQFF TGTGCCAGCTCTTCCGGGACAACGGCCTACAATGAGCAGTTCTTC
TRBJ2-1 TRBD2 . TRBV19 CASSSTSGGVNEQFF TGTGCCAGTAGCTCAACTAGCGGGGGAGTAAATGAGCAGTTCTTC
TRBJ2-1 TRBD1 . TRBV25-1 CASGKTGRGDEQFF TGTGCCAGCGGGAAGACAGGGAGAGGGGATGAGCAGTTCTTC
TRBJ1-1 . . TRBV28 CASSLYRVTNTEAFF TGTGCCAGCAGTTTATACAGGGTTACGAACACTGAAGCTTTCTTT
TRBJ1-1 . . TRBV3-1/TRBV3-2 CASSQVPLGTEAFF TGTGCCAGCAGCCAAGTGCCCCTCGGGACTGAAGCTTTCTTT
TRBJ1-2 TRBD1 . TRBV11-2 CASTGWTGPWNYGYTF TGTGCCAGCACTGGGTGGACAGGTCCCTGGAACTATGGCTACACCTTC
TRBJ1-2 TRBD1 . TRBV9 CASRATGGGYTF TGTGCCAGCAGGGCTACAGGGGGAGGCTACACCTTC